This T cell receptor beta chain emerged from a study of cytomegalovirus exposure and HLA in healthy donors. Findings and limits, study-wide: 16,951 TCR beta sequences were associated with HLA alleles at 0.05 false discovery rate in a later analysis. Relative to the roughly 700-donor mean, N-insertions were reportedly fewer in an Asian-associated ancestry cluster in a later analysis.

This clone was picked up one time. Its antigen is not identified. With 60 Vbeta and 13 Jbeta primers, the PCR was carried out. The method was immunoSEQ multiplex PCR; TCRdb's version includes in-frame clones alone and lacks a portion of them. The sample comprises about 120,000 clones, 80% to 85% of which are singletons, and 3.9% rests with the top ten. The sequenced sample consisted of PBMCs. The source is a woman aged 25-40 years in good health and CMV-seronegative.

CDR3 loop: CASSDSRLAAPYEQYF. The CDR3, as DNA: TGTGCCAGCAGTGACTCGCGACTAGCGGCTCCCTACGAGCAGTACTTC. The chain carries TRBV6-4 and TRBJ2-7; 9 positions match TRBD2. Germline loops: CDR1 MRHNA, CDR2 SNTAGT. V trimming: 0 bases; J trimming: 2 bases; junction bases outside the gene matches: 5. This CDR3 has 16 residues.